The clone carrying this T cell receptor beta chain was detected a few times. V was cut by 5 bases and J by 5 bases, with 9 bases left in between. Germline lookup yields CDR1 SGHNT and CDR2 YENEEA. The CDR3 has 13 amino acids. These data belong to a study of T-cell memory formation after mild COVID-19. MiXCR, applied by TCRdb to the 5' RACE reads, yields one record per CDR3 protein. The sample holds roughly 550,000 distinct CDR3 sequences, roughly 20% seen once. The sequencing sample was made of PBMCs or a T cell subset sorted from them (not recorded which). This rearrangement joins TRBV11-3 to TRBJ2-2, with D uncertain. This TCR derives from an adult woman who had mild COVID-19 (a few samples of this study predate the infection). Cell type and time point are not known. CDR3 sequence reads: CASSQRLTGELFF. The CDR3 bases are TGTGCCAGCAGCCAAAGACTGACCGGGGAGCTGTTTTTT.